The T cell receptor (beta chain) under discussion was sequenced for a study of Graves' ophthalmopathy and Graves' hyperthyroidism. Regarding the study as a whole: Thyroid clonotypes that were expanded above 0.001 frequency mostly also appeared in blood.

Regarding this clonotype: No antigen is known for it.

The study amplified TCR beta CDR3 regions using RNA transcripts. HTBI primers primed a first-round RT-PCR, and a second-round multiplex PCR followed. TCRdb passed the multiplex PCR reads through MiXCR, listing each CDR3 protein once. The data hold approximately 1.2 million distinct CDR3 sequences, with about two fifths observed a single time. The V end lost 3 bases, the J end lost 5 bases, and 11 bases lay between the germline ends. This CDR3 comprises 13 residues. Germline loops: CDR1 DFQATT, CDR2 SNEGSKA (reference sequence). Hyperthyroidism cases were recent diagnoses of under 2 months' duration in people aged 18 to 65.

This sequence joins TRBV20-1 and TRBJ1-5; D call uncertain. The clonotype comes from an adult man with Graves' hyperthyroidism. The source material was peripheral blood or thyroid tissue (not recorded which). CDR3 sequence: CSARGGGDQPQHF. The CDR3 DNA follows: TGCAGTGCTAGGGGCGGCGGCGATCAGCCCCAGCATTTT.